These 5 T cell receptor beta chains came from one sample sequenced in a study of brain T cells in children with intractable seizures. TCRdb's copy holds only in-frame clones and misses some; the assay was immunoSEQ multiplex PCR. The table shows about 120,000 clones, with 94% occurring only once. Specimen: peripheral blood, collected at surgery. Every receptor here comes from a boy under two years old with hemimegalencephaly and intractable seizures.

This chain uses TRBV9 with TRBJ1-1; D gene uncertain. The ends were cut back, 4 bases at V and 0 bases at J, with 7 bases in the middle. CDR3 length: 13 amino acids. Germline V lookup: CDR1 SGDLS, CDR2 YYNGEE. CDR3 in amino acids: CASSSRMNTEAFF. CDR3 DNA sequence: TGTGCCAGCAGCTCAAGGATGAACACTGAAGCTTTCTTT.

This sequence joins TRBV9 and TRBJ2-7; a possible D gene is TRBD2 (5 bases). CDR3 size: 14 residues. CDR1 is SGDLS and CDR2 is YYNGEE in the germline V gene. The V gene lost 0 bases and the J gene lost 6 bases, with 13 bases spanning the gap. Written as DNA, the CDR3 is TGTGCCAGCAGCGTAGGGCTAGCCGAATCCGAGCAGTACTTC. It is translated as CASSVGLAESEQYF. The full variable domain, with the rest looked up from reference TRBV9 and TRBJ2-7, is DSGVTQTPKHLITATGQRVTLRCSPRSGDLSVYWYQQSLDQGLQFLIQYYNGEERAKGNILERFSAQQFPDLHSELNLSSLELGDSALYFCASSVGLAESEQYFGPGTRLTVT.

CDR3 DNA sequence: TGTGCCAGCAGCCCCCCGGGACAGGGGTATAACTATGGCTACACCTTC. As protein: CASSPPGQGYNYGYTF. This chain joins TRBV28 and TRBJ1-2; 10 bases are shared with TRBD1. The CDR3 has 16 amino acids. The germline V gene encodes CDR1 MDHEN and CDR2 SYDVKM. The trim removed 6 bases at V and 1 base at J, leaving 8 bases unmatched.

The CDR3 DNA is TGTGCCAGGCTTGAAGGGAAGCCAGATTATGGCTACACCTTC. Amino acids: CARLEGKPDYGYTF. The chain employs TRBV7-3 and TRBJ1-2; D is ambiguous. The CDR3 is 14 residues long. V was shortened by 9 bases and J by 5 bases, with 19 bases between the two germline ends. Germline CDR1 is SGHTA and CDR2 is FQGTGA. The whole variable domain, remainder taken from reference TRBV7-3 and TRBJ1-2, is GAGVSQTPSNKVTEKGKYVELRCDPISGHTALYWYRQSLGQGPEFLIYFQGTGAADDSGLPNDRFFAVRPEGSVSTLKIQRTERGDSAVYLCARLEGKPDYGYTFGSGTRLTVV.

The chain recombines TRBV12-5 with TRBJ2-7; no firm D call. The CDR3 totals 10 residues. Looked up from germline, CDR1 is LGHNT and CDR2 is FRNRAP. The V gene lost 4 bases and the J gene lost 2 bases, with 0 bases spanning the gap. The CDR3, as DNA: TGTGCTAGTGGTTCCTACGAGCAGTACTTC. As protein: CASGSYEQYF.